The 32 T cell receptor beta chains below were found in one sample sequenced in a study of shared clonotypes between healthy human individuals. Generated by immunoSEQ multiplex PCR, the TCRdb table keeps only in-frame clones and is missing some. The table has 640,000 or so clones, 60% to 80% seen once; the top ten hold approximately 2%. Sequencing was performed on memory CD4+ T cells sorted from blood. The subset here: CD45RA-negative fraction. Receptors were obtained from a woman under 40 in good health.

Remarks on this clone: The sample contains more than one DNA sequence encoding this CDR3. The chain recombines TRBV5-4 with TRBJ1-5, with unresolved D. From germline, CDR1 is SGHNT and CDR2 YYREEE (reference sequence). The germline V and J ends were trimmed by 0 bases and 3 bases, with 1 base remaining between them. This CDR3 region has 12 residues. DNA of the CDR3: TGTGCCAGCAGCTTGGACAATCAGCCCCAGCATTTT. This codes for CASSLDNQPQHF.

The chain couples TRBV2 to TRBJ2-7; 9 nucleotides line up with TRBD1. V shed 6 bases, J shed 4 bases, and the junction held 7 bases outside the gene matches. CDR3 length: 14 residues. The germline gives CDR1 SNHLY, CDR2 FYNNEI. DNA of the CDR3: TGTGCCAGCAGGGCGACAGGGGGTGGTTACGAGCAGTACTTC. It is translated as CASRATGGGYEQYF. The variable domain in full, with the rest retrieved from reference TRBV2 and TRBJ2-7, is EPEVTQTPSHQVTQMGQEVILRCVPISNHLYFYWYRQILGQKVEFLVSFYNNEISEKSEIFDDQFSVERPDGSNFTLKIRSTKLEDSAMYFCASRATGGGYEQYFGPGTRLTVT.

The J gene is TRBJ2-2, the V gene TRBV28, with D perhaps TRBD1 (5 bases). The V gene lost 6 bases and the J gene lost 0 bases, with 17 bases spanning the gap. Germline values: CDR1 MDHEN, CDR2 SYDVKM. The length of the CDR3 is 17 residues. CDR3 DNA: TGTGCCAGCAGGTTCGCAGGGCAGATCGCGAACACCGGGGAGCTGTTTTTT. Protein product: CASRFAGQIANTGELFF.

This CDR3 is CASSVGAGGTSGLYYQQYF. The CDR3 DNA reads as TGTGCCAGCAGCGTAGGAGCCGGGGGAACTAGCGGTTTATATTATCAGCAGTACTTC. J is TRBJ2-7 and V is TRBV9; 8 positions match TRBD2. Germline V gene sequence: CDR1 SGDLS, CDR2 YYNGEE. V lost 0 bases, J lost 8 bases, and 22 bases stayed unmatched. This CDR3 region has 19 residues.

The J gene is TRBJ1-5, the V gene TRBV7-3; the match to TRBD1 covers 7 bases. CDR1 SGHTA and CDR2 FQGTGA come from the germline V gene. The CDR3 consists of 13 residues. Trimming cost V 5 bases and J 7 bases; bases outside gene matches: 5. The CDR3 nucleotides are TGTGCCAGCAGCCCCGACAGGGACCAGCCCCAGCATTTT. This encodes CASSPDRDQPQHF.

The rearrangement uses TRBV28 and TRBJ1-2; D unresolved. The germline V and J ends were trimmed by 3 bases and 0 bases, with 20 bases remaining between them. Per germline, CDR1 MDHEN and CDR2 SYDVKM. The CDR3 runs to 18 residues. The chain's CDR3 is CASSFPRPGPTPNYGYTF. CDR3 coding DNA: TGTGCCAGCAGTTTCCCCCGCCCGGGTCCCACTCCTAACTATGGCTACACCTTC.

V gene TRBV28 combines with J gene TRBJ1-1; D is possibly TRBD1 (6 bases). This CDR3 is built from 15 residues. Deletions cut 7 bases from V and 3 bases from J, with 18 bases between. The germline V gene encodes CDR1 MDHEN and CDR2 SYDVKM. This chain's CDR3 is CASTRIGGRDTEAFF. The CDR3 DNA reads as TGTGCCAGCACCAGGATAGGGGGTCGGGACACTGAAGCTTTCTTT.

The sample holds one count of this clone. The chain is built from TRBV6-6 and TRBJ2-7; D is undetermined. Germline assignment: CDR1 MNHNY and CDR2 SVGAGI (reference sequence). CDR3 size: 14 residues. V lost 2 bases and J 0 bases, leaving 8 bases between the germline ends. CDR3 sequence reads: CASSYGRRSYEQYF. CDR3 in DNA: TGTGCCAGCAGTTACGGCAGGCGCTCCTACGAGCAGTACTTC.

The V and J genes are TRBV4-1 and TRBJ2-1; 10 bases fit TRBD2. CDR3 length equals 20 residues. The J segment lost 1 base and the V segment lost 3 bases, leaving 15 bases of the junction unmatched. Germline CDR1 reads MGHRA; CDR2 reads YSYEKL. The CDR3 sequence is CASSQTATSGLISSYNEQFF. In DNA form, the CDR3 reads TGCGCCAGCAGCCAGACGGCGACTAGCGGGTTAATTAGTTCCTACAATGAGCAGTTCTTC.

The CDR3 sequence: CASSSSGLRKQYF. Written as DNA, the CDR3 is TGTGCCAGCAGTTCATCCGGCCTCCGGAAGCAGTACTTC. J is TRBJ2-7 and V is TRBV28, with unresolved D. This CDR3 has 13 residues. Looked up from germline, CDR1 is MDHEN and CDR2 is SYDVKM. Deletions cut 4 bases from V and 8 bases from J, with 15 bases between.

The rearrangement links TRBV5-1 to TRBJ1-1; D is ambiguous. The CDR3 is 14 amino acids. V was pared by 0 bases and J by 2 bases, with 8 bases between. Germline values: CDR1 SGHRS, CDR2 YFSETQ. The CDR3 coding sequence is TGCGCCAGCAGCTTGGCCCTAGGTAACACTGAAGCTTTCTTT. Its translation: CASSLALGNTEAFF.

The V call is TRBV2, the J call TRBJ2-4; possible D gene TRBD2, 6 bases. V lost 5 bases and J 0 bases, leaving 11 bases between the germline ends. The CDR3 length is 15 residues. Germline lookup yields CDR1 SNHLY and CDR2 FYNNEI. The CDR3 region is CASSSGLLAKNIQYF. CDR3 nucleotide sequence: TGTGCCAGCAGTTCAGGACTATTAGCCAAAAACATTCAGTACTTC.

The J gene is TRBJ2-5, the V gene TRBV19; D is perhaps TRBD2 (6 bases). CDR1 is LNHDA, CDR2 SQIVND, per germline (reference sequence). The CDR3 runs to 15 residues. Trimming took off 2 bases at V and 2 bases at J, with 12 bases between the two ends. The CDR3 here is CASSITGTLQETQYF. CDR3 DNA sequence: TGTGCCAGTAGTATAACCGGGACTTTACAAGAGACCCAGTACTTC.

V usage is TRBV29-1 and J usage is TRBJ2-3; 7 nucleotides align to TRBD1. The V segment lost 7 bases and the J segment 5 bases; nucleotides outside the gene matches: 12. The CDR3 runs 14 residues. Per germline, CDR1 SQVTM and CDR2 ANQGSEA. The CDR3 region has the DNA TGCAGCGGAACCCGACAGGGTTTGAGAGATACGCAGTATTTT. Its protein product is CSGTRQGLRDTQYF.

The sample holds a few counts of this clone. This sequence joins TRBV7-9 and TRBJ2-1, with D perhaps assigned TRBD1 or TRBD2 (5 bases each). V lost 4 bases, J lost 10 bases, and 23 bases lay in between. Germline V gene sequence: CDR1 SEHNR, CDR2 FQNEAQ (reference sequence). The CDR3 extends over 16 amino acids. The CDR3 region is CASSSLTQGVAREQFF. Here the CDR3 DNA reads TGTGCCAGCAGCTCGTTGACGCAGGGAGTGGCGAGGGAGCAGTTCTTC.

V is TRBV6-1 and J is TRBJ2-1; 7 positions agree with TRBD2. Germline CDR1 reads MNHNS; CDR2 reads SASEGT. This CDR3 contains 17 residues. The junction had 15 bases not matched to a gene; V was cut back by 4 bases and J by 6 bases. The CDR3 loop reads CASSALRAGQRGNEQFF. In DNA form, the CDR3 reads TGTGCCAGCAGTGCTCTAAGGGCGGGCCAGCGGGGCAATGAGCAGTTCTTC.

The chain links TRBV9 to TRBJ1-2; no clear D. V shed 3 bases and J shed 6 bases, with 18 bases lying between them. CDR1 is SGDLS, CDR2 YYNGEE, per germline. The CDR3 covers 15 residues. CDR3 residues: CASSDRGRGRNGYTF. The DNA of the CDR3 is TGTGCCAGCAGCGACCGAGGGAGAGGGAGGAATGGCTACACCTTC.

In this sample, this clone turned up a few times. This sequence joins TRBV18 and TRBJ2-1; D remains unclear. V gave up 1 base and J gave up 13 bases, with 17 bases separating them. From germline, CDR1 is KGHSH and CDR2 LQKENI. The CDR3 loop spans 14 amino acids. CDR3 in DNA: TGTGCCAGCTCACCACAGTTTTCGGCAGAGTATCAGTTCTTC. As protein: CASSPQFSAEYQFF.

The gene calls are TRBV11-3 and TRBJ2-1; tentative D call: TRBD1 (7 bases). Trimming took 5 bases from V and 4 from J, leaving 15 bases between them. The CDR3 length is 15 residues. Germline values: CDR1 SGHNT, CDR2 YENEEA. The CDR3 loop reads CASSNPRGAYNEQFF. The DNA of the CDR3 is TGTGCCAGCAGCAACCCCAGGGGGGCATACAATGAGCAGTTCTTC. The full variable domain, its missing parts supplied by reference TRBV11-3 and TRBJ2-1, is EAGVVQSPRYKIIEKKQPVAFWCNPISGHNTLYWYLQNLGQGPELLIRYENEEAVDDSQLPKDRFSAERLKGVDSTLKIQPAELGDSAVYLCASSNPRGAYNEQFFGPGTRLTVL.

The chain couples TRBV18 to TRBJ1-1; D call uncertain. Germline assignment: CDR1 KGHSH and CDR2 LQKENI. The length of the CDR3 is 16 residues. The ends were cut back, 2 bases at V and 9 bases at J, with 22 bases in the middle. The CDR3 here is CASSPMSPVDEGKAFF. In nucleotides, the CDR3 is TGTGCCAGCTCACCAATGTCTCCCGTCGACGAAGGGAAAGCTTTCTTT.

The rearrangement uses TRBV27 and TRBJ2-7, with TRBD2 as a possible D gene (5 bases). From germline, CDR1 is MNHEY and CDR2 SMNVEV (reference sequence). V shed 6 bases and J shed 3 bases, with 18 bases lying between them. The CDR3 runs to 15 residues. The CDR3 DNA reads as TGTGCCAGCAGGGACTCGCGGGTAGAGGGCTACGAGCAGTACTTC. It yields the protein CASRDSRVEGYEQYF.

The chain links TRBV7-2 to TRBJ2-1, with D possibly being TRBD2 (5 bases). From germline, CDR1 is SGHTA and CDR2 FQGNSA. This CDR3 region has 14 residues. V was clipped by 5 bases and J by 3 bases, with 11 bases between them. The CDR3 region has the DNA TGTGCCAGCAGCCAGTACCGGGACTACAATGAGCAGTTCTTC. Protein product: CASSQYRDYNEQFF. Based on the CDR3 plus reference TRBV7-2 and TRBJ2-1, the full variable domain is GAGVSQSPSNKVTEKGKDVELRCDPISGHTALYWYRQSLGQGLEFLIYFQGNSAPDKSGLPSDRFSAERTGGSVSTLTIQRTQQEDSAVYLCASSQYRDYNEQFFGPGTRLTVL.

The chain recombines TRBV27 with TRBJ2-1; tentatively, D is TRBD2 (5 bases). The CDR3 extends over 17 amino acids. Germline loops: CDR1 MNHEY, CDR2 SMNVEV (reference sequence). V lost 1 base, J lost 0 bases, and 13 bases lay in between. The CDR3 sequence is CASSLYASTSSYNEQFF. CDR3 DNA: TGTGCCAGCAGTTTATACGCTAGCACCTCCTCCTACAATGAGCAGTTCTTC.

This clone was seen a handful of times. The chain links TRBV2 to TRBJ2-2, with 10 bases fitting TRBD2. V lost 3 bases, J lost 4 bases, and 5 bases stayed unmatched. The germline CDR1 and CDR2 sequences are SNHLY and FYNNEI. The CDR3 runs 16 residues. The CDR3 DNA reads as TGTGCCAGCAGTGATAGCGGGGGGTCGGTCACCGGGGAGCTGTTTTTT. Translated: CASSDSGGSVTGELFF.

The chain couples TRBV4-1 to TRBJ1-5, with unresolved D. V dropped 0 bases and J dropped 7 bases, with 16 bases sitting between them. Per the germline V gene, CDR1 is MGHRA and CDR2 is YSYEKL. The CDR3 is made up of 16 amino acids. The CDR3 here is CASSQEGRLSWQPQHF. The CDR3 coding sequence is TGCGCCAGCAGCCAAGAGGGCCGCCTAAGTTGGCAGCCCCAGCATTTT.

This clone was observed a few times. V and J are TRBV30 and TRBJ1-2; possibly TRBD1 for D (5 bases). The CDR3 has 11 amino acids. Trimming took off 4 bases at V and 8 bases at J, with 11 bases between the two ends. Germline-derived CDR1 and CDR2 are GTSNPN and SVGIG (reference sequence). The CDR3 protein is CAWMGRAGYTF. As DNA, the CDR3 is TGTGCCTGGATGGGCAGGGCCGGCTACACCTTC.

The chain joins TRBV5-1 to TRBJ2-5, with TRBD1 matching 7 bases. Germline-derived CDR1 and CDR2 are SGHRS and YFSETQ. The CDR3 is 13 amino acids. Trimming removed 4 bases from V and 4 bases from J; junction bases left unmatched: 4. The CDR3 nucleotides read TGCGCCAGCAGCAGGACAGGCGGAGAGACCCAGTACTTC. Amino acid sequence: CASSRTGGETQYF.

The chain's CDR3 is CASSQGGEQYF. The CDR3 DNA reads as TGTGCCAGCAGTCAGGGGGGCGAGCAGTACTTC. V is TRBV6-5 and J is TRBJ2-7; TRBD1 might be the D (7 bases). CDR3 size: 11 residues. The ends were cut back, 5 bases at V and 6 bases at J, with 8 bases in the middle. The germline CDR1 and CDR2 sequences are MNHEY and SVGAGI.

The chain is built from TRBV6-5 and TRBJ1-5; D is possibly TRBD1 (5 bases). Germline V lookup: CDR1 MNHEY, CDR2 SVGAGI. The V end lost 10 bases, the J end lost 4 bases, and 20 bases lay between the germline ends. There are 15 residues in the CDR3. CDR3 loop: CATTLNGEGNQPQHF. The CDR3 nucleotides read TGTGCCACCACCCTGAACGGGGAGGGGAATCAGCCCCAGCATTTT.

Regarding this clone: Other DNA sequences in this sample translate to the same CDR3. The rearrangement joins TRBV7-9 to TRBJ1-5; D not resolved. CDR1 and CDR2 from the germline V gene are SEHNR and FQNEAQ (reference sequence). V was cut by 3 bases and J by 2 bases, with 8 bases left in between. The CDR3 runs 14 residues. This chain's CDR3 is CASSLEGGNQPQHF. CDR3 coding DNA: TGTGCCAGCAGCTTGGAGGGCGGCAATCAGCCCCAGCATTTT.

The chain is built from TRBV27 and TRBJ2-7; weak D call: TRBD1 (5 bases). The CDR3 totals 11 residues. Trimming stripped 5 bases from V and 9 bases from J, with 11 bases between. CDR1 and CDR2 (germline): MNHEY, SMNVEV (reference sequence). The CDR3 region has the DNA TGTGCCAGCAGTCAGGGTCTGGGGCAGTACTTC. This translates into CASSQGLGQYF.

The chain couples TRBV5-1 to TRBJ2-7; 14 bases map to TRBD2. V lost 4 bases and J lost 3; bases outside the gene matches: 6. Germline CDR1 reads SGHRS; CDR2 reads YFSETQ. The CDR3 length is 16 residues. The CDR3 reads CASSPPGLAGVYEQYF. Here the CDR3 DNA reads TGCGCCAGCAGCCCACCGGGACTAGCGGGAGTCTACGAGCAGTACTTC.